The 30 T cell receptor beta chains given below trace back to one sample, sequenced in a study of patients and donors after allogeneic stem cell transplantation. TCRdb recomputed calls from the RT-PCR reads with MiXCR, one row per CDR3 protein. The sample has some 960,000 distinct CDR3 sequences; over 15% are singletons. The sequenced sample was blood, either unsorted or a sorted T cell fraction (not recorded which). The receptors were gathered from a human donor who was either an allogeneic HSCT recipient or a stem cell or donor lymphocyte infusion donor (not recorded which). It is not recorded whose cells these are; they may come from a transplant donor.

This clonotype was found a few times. The CDR3 is CATREGTEAFF. The CDR3 DNA is TGTGCCACCAGGGAAGGGACAGAAGCTTTCTTT. The chain links TRBV24-1 to TRBJ1-1, with D perhaps matching TRBD1 (6 bases). Germline V gives CDR1 KGHDR, CDR2 SFDVKD. This CDR3 has 11 residues. V was clipped by 7 bases and J by 8 bases, with 10 bases between them.

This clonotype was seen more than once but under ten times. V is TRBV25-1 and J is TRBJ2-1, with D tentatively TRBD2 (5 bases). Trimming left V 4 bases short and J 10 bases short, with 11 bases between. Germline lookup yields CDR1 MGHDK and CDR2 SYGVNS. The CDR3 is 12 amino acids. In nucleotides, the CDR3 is TGTGCCAGCAGTGGATCTGGCGGGGAGCAGTTCTTC. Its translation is CASSGSGGEQFF.

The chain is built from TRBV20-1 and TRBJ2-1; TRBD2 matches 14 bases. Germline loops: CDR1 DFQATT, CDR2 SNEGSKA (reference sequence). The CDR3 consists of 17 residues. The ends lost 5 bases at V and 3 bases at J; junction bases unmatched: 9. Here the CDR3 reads CSAPRLAGGPGYNEQFF. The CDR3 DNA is TGCAGTGCTCCTCGACTAGCGGGGGGGCCTGGCTACAATGAGCAGTTCTTC.

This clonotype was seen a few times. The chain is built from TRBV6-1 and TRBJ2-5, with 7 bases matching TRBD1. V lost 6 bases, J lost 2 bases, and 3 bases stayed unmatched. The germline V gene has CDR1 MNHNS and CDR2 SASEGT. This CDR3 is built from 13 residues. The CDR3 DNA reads TGTGCCAGCAGGGACAGGCTTCAAGAGACCCAGTACTTC. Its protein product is CASRDRLQETQYF.

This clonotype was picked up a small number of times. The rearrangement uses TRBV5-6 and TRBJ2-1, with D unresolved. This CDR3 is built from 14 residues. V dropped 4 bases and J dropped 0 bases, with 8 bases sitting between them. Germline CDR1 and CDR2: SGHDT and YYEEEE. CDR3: CASSRESSYNEQFF. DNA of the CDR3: TGTGCCAGCAGCAGGGAAAGCTCCTACAATGAGCAGTTCTTC.

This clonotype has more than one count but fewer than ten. DNA for the CDR3: TGTGCCAGCAGCGTAGAGGGGGCTCGTGGGACAGAATACCACGAGCAGTACTTC. It specifies CASSVEGARGTEYHEQYF. The V and J genes are TRBV9 and TRBJ2-7; TRBD1 matches 7 bases. The junction had 17 bases not matched to a gene; V was cut back by 0 bases and J by 5 bases. Germline-derived CDR1 and CDR2 are SGDLS and YYNGEE. The CDR3 length is 18 residues.

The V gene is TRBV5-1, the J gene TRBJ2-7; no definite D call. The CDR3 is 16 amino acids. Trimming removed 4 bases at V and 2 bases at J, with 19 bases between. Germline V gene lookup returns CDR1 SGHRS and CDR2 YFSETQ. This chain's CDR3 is CASSREAFPRAYEQYF. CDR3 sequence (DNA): TGCGCCAGCAGCCGTGAGGCTTTCCCTAGGGCCTACGAGCAGTACTTC.

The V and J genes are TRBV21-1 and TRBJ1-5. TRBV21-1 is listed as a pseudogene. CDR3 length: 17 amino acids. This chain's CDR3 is CASSKAVADYSNQPQHF. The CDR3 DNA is TGTGCCAGCAGCAAAGCGGTTGCGGATTATAGCAATCAGCCCCAGCATTTT.

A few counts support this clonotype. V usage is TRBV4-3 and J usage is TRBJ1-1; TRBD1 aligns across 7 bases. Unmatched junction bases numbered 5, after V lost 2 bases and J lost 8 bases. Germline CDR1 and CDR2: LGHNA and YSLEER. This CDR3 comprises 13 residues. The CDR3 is CASSQTGTAEAFF. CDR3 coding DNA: TGCGCCAGCAGCCAAACCGGGACAGCGGAAGCTTTCTTT.

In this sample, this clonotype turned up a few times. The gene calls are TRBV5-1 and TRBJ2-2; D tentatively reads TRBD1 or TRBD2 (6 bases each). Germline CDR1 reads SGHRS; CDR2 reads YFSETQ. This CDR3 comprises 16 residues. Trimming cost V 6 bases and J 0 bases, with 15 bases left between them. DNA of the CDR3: TGCGCCAGCAACCAGGGGCGGGGTGCGAACACCGGGGAGCTGTTTTTT. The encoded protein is CASNQGRGANTGELFF.

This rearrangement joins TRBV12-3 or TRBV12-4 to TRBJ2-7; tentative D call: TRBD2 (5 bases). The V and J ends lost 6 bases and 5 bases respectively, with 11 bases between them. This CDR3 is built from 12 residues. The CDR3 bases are TGTGCCAGCAGCCCCCCGGGAAACGAGCAGTACTTC. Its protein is CASSPPGNEQYF.

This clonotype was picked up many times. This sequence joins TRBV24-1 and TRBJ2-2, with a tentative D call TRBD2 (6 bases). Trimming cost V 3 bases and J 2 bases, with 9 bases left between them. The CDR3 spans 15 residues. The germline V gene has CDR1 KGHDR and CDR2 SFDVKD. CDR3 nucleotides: TGTGCCACCAGTGATCACGGGACTAACACCGGGGAGCTGTTTTTT. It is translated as CATSDHGTNTGELFF.

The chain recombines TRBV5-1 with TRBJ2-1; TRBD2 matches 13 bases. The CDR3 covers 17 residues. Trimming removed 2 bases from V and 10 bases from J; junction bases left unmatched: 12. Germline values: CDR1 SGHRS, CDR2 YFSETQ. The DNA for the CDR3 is TGCGCCAGCAGCTTCGATGGACTAGCGGGGGCCGGCGGGGAGCAGTTCTTC. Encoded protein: CASSFDGLAGAGGEQFF.

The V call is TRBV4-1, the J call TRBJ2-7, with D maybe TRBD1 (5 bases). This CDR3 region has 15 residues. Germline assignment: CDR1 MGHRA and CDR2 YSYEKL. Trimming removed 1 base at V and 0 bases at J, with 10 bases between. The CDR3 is CASSQGGRGSYEQYF. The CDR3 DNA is TGCGCCAGCAGCCAAGGCGGTAGGGGCTCCTACGAGCAGTACTTC.

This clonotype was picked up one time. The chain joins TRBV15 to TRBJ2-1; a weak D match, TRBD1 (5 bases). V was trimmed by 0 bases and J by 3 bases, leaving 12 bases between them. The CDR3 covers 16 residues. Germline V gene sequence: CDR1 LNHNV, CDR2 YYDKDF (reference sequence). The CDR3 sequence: CATSRDGAGGYNEQFF. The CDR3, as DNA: TGTGCCACCAGCAGAGATGGGGCAGGCGGCTACAATGAGCAGTTCTTC.

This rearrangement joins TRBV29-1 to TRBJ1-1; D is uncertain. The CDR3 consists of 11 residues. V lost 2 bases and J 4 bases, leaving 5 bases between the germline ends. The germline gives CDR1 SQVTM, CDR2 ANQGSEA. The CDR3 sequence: CSVESFTEAFF. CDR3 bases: TGCAGCGTTGAATCGTTCACTGAAGCTTTCTTT.

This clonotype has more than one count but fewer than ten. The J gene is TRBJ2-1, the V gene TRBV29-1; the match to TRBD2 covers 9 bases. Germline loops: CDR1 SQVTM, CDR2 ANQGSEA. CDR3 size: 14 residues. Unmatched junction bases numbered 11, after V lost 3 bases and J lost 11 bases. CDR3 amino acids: CSVDLRGGAAKQFF. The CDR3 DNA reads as TGCAGCGTTGATTTGCGCGGGGGGGCCGCTAAGCAGTTCTTC.

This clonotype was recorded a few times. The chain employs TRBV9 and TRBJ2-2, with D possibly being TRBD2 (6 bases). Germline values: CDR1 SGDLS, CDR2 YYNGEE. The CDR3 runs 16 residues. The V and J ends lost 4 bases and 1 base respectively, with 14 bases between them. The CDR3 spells CASSTSSGLNTGELFF. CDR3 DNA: TGTGCCAGCAGCACTAGTAGCGGACTGAACACCGGGGAGCTGTTTTTT.

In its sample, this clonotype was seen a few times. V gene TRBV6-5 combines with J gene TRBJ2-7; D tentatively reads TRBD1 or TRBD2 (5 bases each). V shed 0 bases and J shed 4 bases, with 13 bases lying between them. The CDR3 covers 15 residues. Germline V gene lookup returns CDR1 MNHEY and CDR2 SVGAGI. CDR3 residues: CASSYSQGGGYEQYF. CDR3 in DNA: TGTGCCAGCAGTTACTCTCAGGGTGGGGGTTACGAGCAGTACTTC.

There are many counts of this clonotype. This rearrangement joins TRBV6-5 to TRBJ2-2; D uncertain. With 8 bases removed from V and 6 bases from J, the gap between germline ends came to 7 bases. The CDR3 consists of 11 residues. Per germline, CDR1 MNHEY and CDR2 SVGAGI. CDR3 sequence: CASGPSGELFF. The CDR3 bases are TGTGCCAGCGGACCTTCCGGGGAGCTGTTTTTT.

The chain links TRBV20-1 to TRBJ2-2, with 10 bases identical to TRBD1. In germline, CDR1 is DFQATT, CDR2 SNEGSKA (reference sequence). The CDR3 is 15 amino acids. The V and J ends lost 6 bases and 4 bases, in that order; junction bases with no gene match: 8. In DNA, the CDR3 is TGCAGTGCAAATGACAGGGGGCGCGCCACCGGGGAGCTGTTTTTT. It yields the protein CSANDRGRATGELFF.

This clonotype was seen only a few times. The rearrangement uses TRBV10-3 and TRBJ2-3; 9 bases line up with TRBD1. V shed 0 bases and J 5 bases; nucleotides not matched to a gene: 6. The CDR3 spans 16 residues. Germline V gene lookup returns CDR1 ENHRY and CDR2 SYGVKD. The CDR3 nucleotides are TGTGCCATCAGTGAGTCCGGGACAGGGAGGATAGATACGCAGTATTTT. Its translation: CAISESGTGRIDTQYF.

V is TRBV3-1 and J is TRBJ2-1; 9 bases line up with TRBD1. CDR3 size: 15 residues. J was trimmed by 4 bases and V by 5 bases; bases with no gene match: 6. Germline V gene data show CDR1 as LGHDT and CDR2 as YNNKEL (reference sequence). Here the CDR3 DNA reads TGTGCCAGCAGCTCCCGGGACAGGGATTACAATGAGCAGTTCTTC. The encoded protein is CASSSRDRDYNEQFF.

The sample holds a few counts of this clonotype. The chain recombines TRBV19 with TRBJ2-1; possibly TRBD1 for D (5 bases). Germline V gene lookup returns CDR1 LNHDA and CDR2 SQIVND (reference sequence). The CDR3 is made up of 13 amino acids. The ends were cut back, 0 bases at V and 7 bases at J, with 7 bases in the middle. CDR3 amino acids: CASSIDRGNEQFF. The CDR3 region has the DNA TGTGCCAGTAGTATAGATAGGGGAAATGAGCAGTTCTTC.

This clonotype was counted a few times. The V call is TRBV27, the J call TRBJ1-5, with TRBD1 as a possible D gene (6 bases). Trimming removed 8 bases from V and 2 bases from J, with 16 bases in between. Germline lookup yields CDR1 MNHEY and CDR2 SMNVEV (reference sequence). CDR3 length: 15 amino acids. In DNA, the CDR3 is TGTGCCAGCTCCATATCTCGGACAGGCAATCAGCCCCAGCATTTT. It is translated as CASSISRTGNQPQHF.

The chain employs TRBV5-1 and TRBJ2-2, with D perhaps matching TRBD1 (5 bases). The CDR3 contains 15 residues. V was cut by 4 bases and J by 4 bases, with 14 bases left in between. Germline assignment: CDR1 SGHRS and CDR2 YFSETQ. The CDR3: CASSLSLRGTGELFF. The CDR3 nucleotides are TGCGCCAGCAGCCTTAGCCTTAGGGGCACCGGGGAGCTGTTTTTT. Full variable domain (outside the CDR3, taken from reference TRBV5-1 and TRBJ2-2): KAGVTQTPRYLIKTRGQQVTLSCSPISGHRSVSWYQQTPGQGLQFLFEYFSETQRNKGNFPGRFSGRQFSNSRSEMNVSTLELGDSALYLCASSLSLRGTGELFFGEGSRLTVL.

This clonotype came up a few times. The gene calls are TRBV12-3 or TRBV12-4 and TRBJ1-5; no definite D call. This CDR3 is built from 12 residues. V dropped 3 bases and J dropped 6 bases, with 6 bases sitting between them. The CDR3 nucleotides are TGTGCCAGCAGTTTTCGGTCTCAGCCCCAGCATTTT. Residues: CASSFRSQPQHF.

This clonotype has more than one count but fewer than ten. The CDR3 sequence is CASSVYSTYEQYF. The CDR3 DNA reads TGTGCCAGCAGTGTCTATTCCACCTACGAGCAGTACTTC. The V and J genes are TRBV6-1 and TRBJ2-7; D call uncertain. Germline lookup yields CDR1 MNHNS and CDR2 SASEGT. CDR3 length equals 13 residues. Trimming took 4 bases from V and 2 from J, leaving 9 bases between them.

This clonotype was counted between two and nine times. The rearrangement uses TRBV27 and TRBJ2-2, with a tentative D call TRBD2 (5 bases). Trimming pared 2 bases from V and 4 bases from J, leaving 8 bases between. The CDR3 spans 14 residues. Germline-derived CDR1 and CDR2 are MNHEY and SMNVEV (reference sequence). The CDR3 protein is CASSLRRFTGELFF. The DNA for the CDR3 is TGTGCCAGCAGTTTACGGAGGTTCACCGGGGAGCTGTTTTTT.

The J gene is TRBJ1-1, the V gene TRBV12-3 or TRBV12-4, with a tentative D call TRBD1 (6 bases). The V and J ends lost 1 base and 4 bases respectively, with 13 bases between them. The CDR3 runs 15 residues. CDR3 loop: CASSLGQAEITEAFF. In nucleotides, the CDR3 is TGTGCCAGCAGTTTAGGACAGGCAGAGATCACTGAAGCTTTCTTT.